The 13 T cell receptor beta chains listed next were all sequenced from one sample in a study of shared clonotypes between healthy human individuals. The protocol was immunoSEQ multiplex PCR, while the TCRdb copy is restricted to in-frame clones and leaves out a portion. This table holds 950,000 to 1,100,000 clones, 60% to 80% found once. What was sequenced was memory CD4+ T cells sorted from blood. Subset defined: CD45RA-negative fraction. These TCRs come from a man between 18 and 35 years old in good health.

This clone was detected many times. Different DNA sequences within this sample yield the same CDR3. V is TRBV6-5 and J is TRBJ1-2; 8 positions agree with TRBD1. CDR3 length: 12 amino acids. The ends lost 6 bases at V and 5 bases at J; junction bases unmatched: 2. CDR1 and CDR2 (germline): MNHEY, SVGAGI. CDR3 amino acids: CASSGQGYGYTF. The CDR3 DNA sequence: TGTGCCAGCAGCGGACAGGGTTATGGCTACACCTTC.

The chain uses TRBV30 and TRBJ2-3; 10 bases fit TRBD1. Germline lookup yields CDR1 GTSNPN and CDR2 SVGIG (reference sequence). V was clipped by 4 bases and J by 3 bases; unmatched bases: 10. The CDR3 is made up of 16 amino acids. CDR3 in amino acids: CAWTPEWGQGTDTQYF. CDR3 DNA: TGTGCCTGGACGCCTGAGTGGGGACAGGGGACAGATACGCAGTATTTT.

The chain links TRBV5-1 to TRBJ2-1; maybe TRBD2 (6 bases). V was pared by 0 bases and J by 0 bases, with 13 bases between. Germline V gene sequence: CDR1 SGHRS, CDR2 YFSETQ. The CDR3 totals 17 residues. This CDR3 is CASSLGASATSYNEQFF. The CDR3, as DNA: TGCGCCAGCAGCTTGGGGGCTAGCGCGACCTCCTACAATGAGCAGTTCTTC.

This clone showed up just a few times. CDR3 DNA sequence: TGTGCCAGCCGGGACATCAATTCACCCCTCCACTTT. Translated, it gives CASRDINSPLHF. The chain has TRBV19 and TRBJ1-6; TRBD1 might be the D (6 bases). The V and J ends lost 9 bases and 7 bases respectively, with 10 bases between them. The germline gives CDR1 LNHDA, CDR2 SQIVND (reference sequence). The length of the CDR3 is 12 residues.

Note on this clone: The same CDR3 also results from other DNA sequences found in this sample. The chain is built from TRBV5-1 and TRBJ2-7, with 13 bases lining up with TRBD2. CDR1 is SGHRS and CDR2 is YFSETQ in the germline V gene. The V segment lost 0 bases and the J segment 3 bases; nucleotides outside the gene matches: 0. CDR3 length: 15 amino acids. The CDR3 region is CASSLGTSGGYEQYF. CDR3 in DNA: TGCGCCAGCAGCTTGGGGACTAGCGGGGGCTACGAGCAGTACTTC.

This clone has only one observation. V usage is TRBV11-2 and J usage is TRBJ2-7, with D perhaps being TRBD1 or TRBD2 (6 bases each). In germline, CDR1 is SGHAT, CDR2 FQNNGV. Trimming left V 1 base short and J 4 bases short, with 14 bases between. The CDR3 spans 15 residues. CDR3 nucleotides: TGTGCCAGCAGCTTAGCCAGGGGAGGCTGGTACGAGCAGTACTTC. It encodes CASSLARGGWYEQYF.

The chain combines TRBV6-1 with TRBJ2-3; D is possibly TRBD2 (6 bases). Trimming removed 2 bases from V and 8 bases from J, with 26 bases in between. The CDR3 has 18 amino acids. Germline V gene data show CDR1 as MNHNS and CDR2 as SASEGT. The CDR3 DNA reads TGTGCCAGCAGTGAACCACAGCGAGGTAGCGGAAAAGAGAGTACGCAGTATTTT. It encodes CASSEPQRGSGKESTQYF.

The chain couples TRBV5-4 to TRBJ2-1; the match to TRBD2 covers 11 bases. The CDR3 is 16 residues long. Germline V gives CDR1 SGHNT, CDR2 YYREEE (reference sequence). V lost 4 bases to trimming and J lost 3 bases; unmatched junction nucleotides: 6. For the CDR3, the DNA is TGTGCCAGCAGCCCTCAGACTAGCGGGGTCTACAATGAGCAGTTCTTC. Its translation: CASSPQTSGVYNEQFF.

As regards this clone: At one of its ends the junction is not consistent with the germline gene, which may arise from a read error. The chain combines TRBV7-7 with TRBJ2-1; 11 positions agree with TRBD1. The CDR3 has 14 amino acids. CDR1 is SSHAT and CDR2 is FNYEAQ in the germline V gene (reference sequence). As DNA, the CDR3 is TGTGCTAGCAGCTTAGGACAGGGGGCCGATGAGCAGTTCTTC. Translated, it gives CASSLGQGADEQFF.

This chain connects TRBV15 to TRBJ1-4, with no clear D. Trimming left V 3 bases short and J 6 bases short, with 8 bases between. CDR3 length: 13 amino acids. Per the germline V gene, CDR1 is LNHNV and CDR2 is YYDKDF (reference sequence). CDR3 amino acids: CATSSGKYEKLFF. The CDR3 nucleotides are TGTGCCACCAGCAGCGGGAAATATGAAAAACTGTTTTTT.

This clone was picked up one time. V usage is TRBV4-2 and J usage is TRBJ2-3; TRBD1 matches 10 bases. CDR3 length: 16 amino acids. Per the germline V gene, CDR1 is LGHNA and CDR2 is YNFKEQ. The junction had 3 bases not matched to a gene; V was cut back by 0 bases and J by 3 bases. In DNA, the CDR3 is TGTGCCAGCAGCCAAGAGGACAGGGGGAGGACAGATACGCAGTATTTT. The encoded protein is CASSQEDRGRTDTQYF.

The table lists this clone with a few counts. V gene TRBV5-6 combines with J gene TRBJ2-4; D not certain. Between the trimmed V and J ends, which lost 0 bases and 1 base, there was a span of 5 bases. Germline V gene lookup returns CDR1 SGHDT and CDR2 YYEEEE. The CDR3 contains 14 residues. CDR3 sequence: CASSLGRAKNIQYF. In nucleotides, the CDR3 is TGTGCCAGCAGCTTGGGTCGGGCCAAAAACATTCAGTACTTC.

The chain is built from TRBV5-1 and TRBJ1-3; TRBD1 is a possible D gene (5 bases). Germline V gene lookup returns CDR1 SGHRS and CDR2 YFSETQ. V lost 0 bases and J lost 0, with 7 bases in between. This CDR3 has 15 residues. CDR3 protein: CASSLDRPSGNTIYF. The CDR3 DNA sequence: TGCGCCAGCAGCTTGGACAGGCCCTCTGGAAACACCATATATTTT.